The 30 T cell receptor beta chains below were found in one sample sequenced in a study of PD-L1 blockade in urothelial cancer. The method was immunoSEQ multiplex PCR; TCRdb's version includes in-frame clones alone and lacks a portion of them. The table has about 83,000 clones, roughly nine tenths seen once. The sample consisted of PBMCs, taken around atezolizumab (anti-PD-L1) treatment. These TCRs come from a woman aged 65 to 85 with urothelial cancer.

V is TRBV27 and J is TRBJ2-4, with D perhaps TRBD1 (5 bases). Per the germline V gene, CDR1 is MNHEY and CDR2 is SMNVEV (reference sequence). The CDR3 totals 13 residues. V lost 3 bases and J 5 bases, leaving 8 bases between the germline ends. CDR3 sequence reads: CASSFDSQNIQYF. The CDR3 DNA reads as TGTGCCAGCAGTTTCGACAGCCAAAACATTCAGTACTTC.

The rearrangement joins TRBV18 to TRBJ2-5; 7 bases are a match to TRBD1. CDR1 and CDR2 from the germline V gene are KGHSH and LQKENI. The CDR3 runs to 14 residues. Unmatched junction bases numbered 7, after V lost 6 bases and J lost 3 bases. The CDR3 nucleotides read TGTGCCAGCTCGCCTGAAACAGGGGAAGAGACCCAGTACTTC. Translating it yields CASSPETGEETQYF.

V usage is TRBV5-1 and J usage is TRBJ2-1; 7 bases agree with TRBD2. CDR1 SGHRS and CDR2 YFSETQ come from the germline V gene. The CDR3 is 15 residues long. V lost 8 bases, J lost 5 bases, and 13 bases stayed unmatched. CDR3 bases: TGCGCCAGTTCGTGGGTTGGCGGGGGAAACAATGAGCAGTTCTTC. Its translation: CASSWVGGGNNEQFF.

The rearrangement uses TRBV9 and TRBJ2-5, with 7 bases matching TRBD2. Trimming took 4 bases from V and 5 from J; bases not matched to a gene: 14. The germline CDR1 and CDR2 sequences are SGDLS and YYNGEE. The CDR3 has 16 amino acids. CDR3 coding DNA: TGTGCCAGCAGCCCACCCGGGGGGACCCAAAGGGAGACCCAGTACTTC. This translates into CASSPPGGTQRETQYF.

The chain uses TRBV25-1 and TRBJ2-1; 11 nucleotides line up with TRBD2. Germline CDR1 reads MGHDK; CDR2 reads SYGVNS. The V segment lost 5 bases and the J segment 8 bases; nucleotides outside the gene matches: 5. The CDR3 length is 14 residues. CDR3 amino acids: CASSSSGRADEQFF. In DNA, the CDR3 is TGTGCCAGCAGTAGTAGCGGGAGGGCCGATGAGCAGTTCTTC.

The chain joins TRBV10-1 to TRBJ1-1, with a possible D match to TRBD1 (5 bases). Trimming removed 3 bases from V and 1 base from J, with 12 bases in between. This CDR3 has 15 residues. Per the germline V gene, CDR1 is WNHNN and CDR2 is SYGVQD (reference sequence). The CDR3 spells CASSEGVIGNTEAFF. CDR3 nucleotides: TGCGCCAGCAGTGAAGGGGTTATCGGGAACACTGAAGCTTTCTTT.

The chain links TRBV7-7 to TRBJ2-5; 8 positions match TRBD2. V lost 1 base to trimming and J lost 3 bases; unmatched junction nucleotides: 4. CDR1 is SSHAT, CDR2 FNYEAQ, per germline (reference sequence). The CDR3 has 15 amino acids. The CDR3 loop reads CASSLGGLVKETQYF. DNA for the CDR3: TGTGCCAGCAGCTTAGGGGGACTAGTAAAAGAGACCCAGTACTTC. The full variable domain, with the rest looked up from reference TRBV7-7 and TRBJ2-5, is GAGVSQSPRYKVTKRGQDVTLRCDPISSHATLYWYQQALGQGPEFLTYFNYEAQPDKSGLPSDRFSAERPEGSISTLTIQRTEQRDSAMYRCASSLGGLVKETQYFGPGTRLLVL.

The chain carries TRBV9 and TRBJ1-6, with D unresolved. The CDR3 runs to 14 residues. Germline CDR1 and CDR2: SGDLS and YYNGEE. V dropped 4 bases and J dropped 2 bases, with 7 bases sitting between them. CDR3 bases: TGTGCCAGCAGCTCGGAGGCCTATAATTCACCCCTCCACTTT. Its protein is CASSSEAYNSPLHF.

This clone occurred once. The genes are TRBV2 and TRBJ2-5; D might be TRBD1 (6 bases). Per germline, CDR1 SNHLY and CDR2 FYNNEI. Trimming removed 3 bases at V and 2 bases at J, with 10 bases between. The CDR3 is made up of 14 amino acids. The CDR3 sequence is CASSEDRLQETQYF. CDR3 in DNA: TGTGCCAGCAGTGAGGACAGACTACAAGAGACCCAGTACTTC.

The chain uses TRBV2 and TRBJ2-2, with 11 bases aligning to TRBD2. J gave up 7 bases and V 5 bases, and 6 bases lay outside the gene matches. The CDR3 has 15 residues. The V gene's germline CDR1 is SNHLY and CDR2 FYNNEI. DNA of the CDR3: TGTGCCAGCAGTATTACTAGCGGGGGAGGCGGGGAGCTGTTTTTT. Protein sequence: CASSITSGGGGELFF.

V and J are TRBV28 and TRBJ1-1; D may be TRBD1 (6 bases). V was cut by 4 bases and J by 1 base, with 13 bases left in between. The V gene's germline CDR1 is MDHEN and CDR2 SYDVKM. The CDR3 contains 15 residues. The CDR3 coding sequence is TGTGCCAGCAGTTATCGGGGGGCGACGAACACTGAAGCTTTCTTT. Residues: CASSYRGATNTEAFF.

The chain links TRBV9 to TRBJ2-3; perhaps TRBD1 as D (6 bases). CDR1 and CDR2 (germline): SGDLS, YYNGEE. V lost 0 bases, J lost 6 bases, and 14 bases lay in between. The CDR3 has 15 residues. The CDR3 spells CASSVEGHPLDTQYF. The CDR3 DNA follows: TGTGCCAGCAGCGTAGAGGGACACCCCTTGGATACGCAGTATTTT. Full variable domain (missing parts from reference TRBV9 and TRBJ2-3): DSGVTQTPKHLITATGQRVTLRCSPRSGDLSVYWYQQSLDQGLQFLIQYYNGEERAKGNILERFSAQQFPDLHSELNLSSLELGDSALYFCASSVEGHPLDTQYFGPGTRLTVL.

The rearrangement joins TRBV27 to TRBJ2-5, with D perhaps matching TRBD1 (5 bases). Germline assignment: CDR1 MNHEY and CDR2 SMNVEV (reference sequence). The ends were cut back, 3 bases at V and 5 bases at J, with 19 bases in the middle. CDR3 length: 16 residues. This chain's CDR3 is CASSFISGNDGETQYF. The CDR3, as DNA: TGTGCCAGCAGTTTCATTTCAGGGAACGATGGCGAGACCCAGTACTTC.

Written as DNA, the CDR3 is TGTGCCAGCAGTGAACTAGCGGGAGGGCCAGATACGCAGTATTTT. Its protein product is CASSELAGGPDTQYF. This chain uses TRBV2 with TRBJ2-3; TRBD2 matches 12 bases. V gave up 2 bases and J gave up 4 bases; unmatched junction bases: 1. The length of the CDR3 is 15 residues. CDR1 is SNHLY and CDR2 is FYNNEI in the germline V gene.

This clone was seen a few times. The chain carries TRBV11-2 and TRBJ2-7, with 11 bases fitting TRBD1. V shed 5 bases, J shed 2 bases, and the junction held 8 bases outside the gene matches. The germline gives CDR1 SGHAT, CDR2 FQNNGV. The length of the CDR3 is 16 residues. This CDR3 is CASSPLGGQGAYEQYF. CDR3 coding DNA: TGTGCCAGCAGCCCCTTAGGGGGACAGGGGGCCTACGAGCAGTACTTC.

V gene TRBV19 combines with J gene TRBJ2-7; 8 nucleotides match TRBD1. The CDR3 is 15 amino acids. V lost 5 bases to trimming and J lost 2 bases; unmatched junction nucleotides: 8. Germline CDR1 reads LNHDA; CDR2 reads SQIVND (reference sequence). CDR3 in amino acids: CASSPRTGRTYEQYF. The CDR3 DNA reads TGTGCCAGTAGTCCCCGGACAGGGAGGACCTACGAGCAGTACTTC. The whole variable domain, filled in from reference TRBV19 and TRBJ2-7, reads DGGITQSPKYLFRKEGQNVTLSCEQNLNHDAMYWYRQDPGQGLRLIYYSQIVNDFQKGDIAEGYSVSREKKESFPLTVTSAQKNPTAFYLCASSPRTGRTYEQYFGPGTRLTVT.

This chain links TRBV11-3 with TRBJ2-7, with 7 nucleotides matching TRBD1. The germline V gene encodes CDR1 SGHNT and CDR2 YENEEA. This CDR3 is built from 16 residues. V trimming: 5 bases; J trimming: 5 bases; junction bases outside the gene matches: 15. The CDR3 sequence: CASSRRRDSGIHEQYF. The CDR3, as DNA: TGTGCCAGCAGCCGTCGAAGGGACAGTGGAATCCACGAGCAGTACTTC.

The chain joins TRBV25-1 to TRBJ2-7; 9 bases line up with TRBD1. The CDR3 totals 14 residues. Trimming took 7 bases from V and 3 from J; bases not matched to a gene: 7. The V gene's germline CDR1 is MGHDK and CDR2 SYGVNS. Written as DNA, the CDR3 is TGTGCCAGCAAGGCGGGACAGGGTGTCTACGAGCAGTACTTC. It translates to CASKAGQGVYEQYF.

The rearrangement uses TRBV6-4 and TRBJ2-3; the match to TRBD2 covers 7 bases. From germline, CDR1 is MRHNA and CDR2 SNTAGT. The V gene end was trimmed by 11 bases and the J gene end by 1 base; junction bases not matched to a gene: 12. There are 15 residues in the CDR3. The CDR3 DNA reads as TGTGCCCAGCAGGTCAGCGGGACCTGCACAGATACGCAGTATTTT. It yields the protein CAQQVSGTCTDTQYF.

The rearrangement links TRBV6-6 to TRBJ1-2; TRBD1 might be the D (6 bases). Germline V gene lookup returns CDR1 MNHNY and CDR2 SVGAGI (reference sequence). The CDR3 has 15 amino acids. The V end lost 2 bases, the J end lost 3 bases, and 13 bases lay between the germline ends. CDR3 residues: CASSYAPGQDYGYTF. As DNA, the CDR3 is TGTGCCAGCAGTTACGCCCCGGGACAAGACTATGGCTACACCTTC.

The chain joins TRBV10-1 to TRBJ2-7; D tentatively reads TRBD1 or TRBD2 (6 bases each). The CDR3 has 15 amino acids. The V end lost 6 bases, the J end lost 0 bases, and 15 bases lay between the germline ends. CDR1 is WNHNN, CDR2 SYGVQD, per germline (reference sequence). In nucleotides, the CDR3 is TGCGCCAGCAGCGAGGGGGGCAGGTTCTCCTACGAGCAGTACTTC. Protein sequence: CASSEGGRFSYEQYF.

The rearrangement uses TRBV5-8 and TRBJ1-5; a possible D gene is TRBD1 (5 bases). Trimming cost V 1 base and J 0 bases, with 8 bases left between them. Looked up from germline, CDR1 is SGHTS and CDR2 is YDEGEE. The CDR3 length is 15 residues. This CDR3 is CASSLLDNSNQPQHF. The CDR3, as DNA: TGTGCCAGCAGCTTGCTGGACAATAGCAATCAGCCCCAGCATTTT.

V gene TRBV10-3 combines with J gene TRBJ2-6; D is unresolved. Germline lookup yields CDR1 ENHRY and CDR2 SYGVKD. V was shortened by 4 bases and J by 0 bases, with 10 bases between the two germline ends. CDR3 length: 16 residues. The CDR3 DNA follows: TGTGCCATCAGTGGAGCTCAGGTCTCTGGGGCCAACGTCCTGACTTTC. Amino acids: CAISGAQVSGANVLTF.

The V and J genes are TRBV6-1 and TRBJ1-6; possibly TRBD1 for D (5 bases). CDR3 length: 14 amino acids. V lost 3 bases, J lost 9 bases, and 12 bases lay in between. The V gene's germline CDR1 is MNHNS and CDR2 SASEGT. Written as DNA, the CDR3 is TGTGCCAGCAGTGAGGGGCCCTTTGCTTCACCCCTCCACTTT. Translation gives CASSEGPFASPLHF.

This chain connects TRBV11-3 to TRBJ2-1, with 7 bases fitting TRBD2. Germline V gene lookup returns CDR1 SGHNT and CDR2 YENEEA. The CDR3 loop spans 14 amino acids. J gave up 7 bases and V 0 bases, and 3 bases lay outside the gene matches. The CDR3, as DNA: TGTGCCAGCAGCTTAGAAGGACTAGTAAATGAGCAGTTCTTC. It encodes CASSLEGLVNEQFF.

This sequence joins TRBV19 and TRBJ2-3, with D uncertain. Per the germline V gene, CDR1 is LNHDA and CDR2 is SQIVND (reference sequence). Trimming left V 1 base short and J 2 bases short, with 7 bases between. This CDR3 has 14 amino acids. CDR3 nucleotide sequence: TGTGCCAGTAGTATAGGGCCGTACACAGATACGCAGTATTTT. Its protein product is CASSIGPYTDTQYF. The full variable domain, in which reference TRBV19 and TRBJ2-3 provide the parts outside the CDR3, is DGGITQSPKYLFRKEGQNVTLSCEQNLNHDAMYWYRQDPGQGLRLIYYSQIVNDFQKGDIAEGYSVSREKKESFPLTVTSAQKNPTAFYLCASSIGPYTDTQYFGPGTRLTVL.

The chain recombines TRBV11-2 with TRBJ2-7; the D gene is possibly TRBD2 (5 bases). Trimming removed 2 bases at V and 4 bases at J, with 15 bases between. Germline V gene sequence: CDR1 SGHAT, CDR2 FQNNGV. The CDR3 is 15 residues long. The CDR3 spells CASSLRLGGGYEQYF. The CDR3 coding sequence is TGTGCCAGCAGCTTAAGGTTGGGCGGCGGGTACGAGCAGTACTTC.

This clone was seen more than once but under ten times. The rearrangement joins TRBV4-2 to TRBJ2-3; the match to TRBD2 covers 8 bases. This CDR3 region has 16 residues. Per the germline V gene, CDR1 is LGHNA and CDR2 is YNFKEQ. Unmatched junction bases numbered 8, after V lost 1 base and J lost 5 bases. CDR3 residues: CASSQARGGGQDTQYF. DNA of the CDR3: TGTGCCAGCAGCCAAGCCCGTGGCGGGGGGCAAGATACGCAGTATTTT.

The chain employs TRBV30 and TRBJ2-5, with unresolved D. CDR1 and CDR2 (germline): GTSNPN, SVGIG (reference sequence). V was clipped by 0 bases and J by 4 bases, with 6 bases between them. The CDR3 contains 12 residues. The CDR3 bases are TGTGCCTGGAGTGTAATATCAGAGACCCAGTACTTC. Amino acid sequence: CAWSVISETQYF.

This clone has a single count. V and J are TRBV19 and TRBJ1-2; D perhaps matches TRBD1 (6 bases). Germline CDR1 LNHDA, CDR2 SQIVND (reference sequence). There are 15 residues in the CDR3. V was trimmed by 4 bases and J by 8 bases, leaving 20 bases between them. The CDR3 region has the DNA TGTGCCAGTAGTACCACCTCCGGGACACTCGGCGGCTACACCTTC. As protein: CASSTTSGTLGGYTF.